One sample yielded the 26 T cell receptor beta chains listed below, sequenced in a study of T cell responses to AZD1222 COVID-19 vaccine. Generated by immunoSEQ multiplex PCR, the TCRdb table keeps only in-frame clones and is missing some. The sample shows roughly 130,000 clones, about 93% of them seen only once. This specimen was peripheral blood, taken 28 days after the second AZD1222 dose. These receptors were taken from an adult who received the AZD1222 COVID-19 vaccine.

V usage is TRBV19 and J usage is TRBJ2-1; D is unclear. Germline lookup yields CDR1 LNHDA and CDR2 SQIVND (reference sequence). The CDR3 has 14 amino acids. V was clipped by 6 bases and J by 8 bases, with 17 bases between them. DNA of the CDR3: TGTGCCAGTAGCGACGCCCACGCGCACTATGAGCAGTTCTTC. It codes for CASSDAHAHYEQFF.

The chain has TRBV6-5 and TRBJ2-2, with D hard to call. Looked up from germline, CDR1 is MNHEY and CDR2 is SVGAGI. The CDR3 runs 15 residues. The V gene lost 6 bases and the J gene lost 1 base, with 12 bases spanning the gap. The chain's CDR3 is CASSERWLNTGELFF. The DNA of the CDR3 is TGTGCCAGCAGCGAGAGGTGGCTGAACACCGGGGAGCTGTTTTTT.

This chain links TRBV28 with TRBJ2-1; possibly TRBD1 for D (6 bases). The CDR3 runs to 13 residues. Germline V gives CDR1 MDHEN, CDR2 SYDVKM. Between the trimmed V and J ends, which lost 7 bases and 5 bases, there was a span of 12 bases. The CDR3 DNA sequence: TGTGCCAGCACCCCTAACAGGGACAATGAGCAGTTCTTC. It is translated as CASTPNRDNEQFF. The full variable domain, its missing parts supplied by reference TRBV28 and TRBJ2-1, is DVKVTQSSRYLVKRTGEKVFLECVQDMDHENMFWYRQDPGLGLRLIYFSYDVKMKEKGDIPEGYSVSREKKERFSLILESASTNQTSMYLCASTPNRDNEQFFGPGTRLTVL.

This clone was counted between two and nine times. The gene calls are TRBV7-2 and TRBJ1-4, with D maybe TRBD1 (5 bases). The CDR3 runs 16 residues. Germline V gene lookup returns CDR1 SGHTA and CDR2 FQGNSA. Trimming pared 5 bases from V and 0 bases from J, leaving 13 bases between. CDR3 amino acids: CASSLRGFATNEKLFF. CDR3 DNA sequence: TGTGCCAGCAGCCTGAGGGGTTTCGCAACTAATGAAAAACTGTTTTTT.

This chain links TRBV28 with TRBJ1-2; TRBD1 is a possible D gene (5 bases). Germline CDR1 MDHEN, CDR2 SYDVKM. This CDR3 spans 14 amino acids. V lost 7 bases and J lost 6, with 18 bases in between. The CDR3 DNA sequence: TGTGCCAGCACTCCCGCCGGGGACCTCGATGGCTACACCTTC. This translates into CASTPAGDLDGYTF.

V usage is TRBV7-3 and J usage is TRBJ1-4; 8 positions match TRBD1. Trimming cost V 5 bases and J 5 bases; bases outside gene matches: 4. Germline CDR1 SGHTA, CDR2 FQGTGA. The CDR3 has 14 residues. In DNA form, the CDR3 reads TGTGCCAGCAGCCTGGACAGGGCCAATGAAAAACTGTTTTTT. It codes for CASSLDRANEKLFF.

In nucleotides, the CDR3 is TGTGCCACCAGTGATCCACAGGGGGGGACAGATACGCAGTATTTT. Residues: CATSDPQGGTDTQYF. The chain carries TRBV24-1 and TRBJ2-3, with a possible D match to TRBD1 (8 bases). There are 15 residues in the CDR3. With 3 bases removed from V and 3 bases from J, the gap between germline ends came to 12 bases. The V gene's germline CDR1 is KGHDR and CDR2 SFDVKD.

The chain links TRBV5-6 to TRBJ2-7; weak D call: TRBD1 (5 bases). Trimming cost V 0 bases and J 5 bases, with 18 bases left between them. This CDR3 has 16 amino acids. Germline CDR1 SGHDT, CDR2 YYEEEE. For the CDR3, the DNA is TGTGCCAGCAGCTTGGCAGGGATGTGGGCTCGAGACGAGCAGTACTTC. The encoded protein is CASSLAGMWARDEQYF.

This clone was seen more than once but under ten times. The V gene is TRBV19, the J gene TRBJ1-6, with D perhaps matching TRBD1 (5 bases). V gave up 6 bases and J gave up 7 bases, with 16 bases separating them. From germline, CDR1 is LNHDA and CDR2 SQIVND (reference sequence). CDR3 length: 15 residues. CDR3 residues: CASSPGNRPNSPLHF. CDR3 DNA: TGTGCCAGTAGCCCTGGGAACAGGCCAAATTCACCCCTCCACTTT.

The chain carries TRBV5-4 and TRBJ2-5; TRBD2 aligns across 15 bases. CDR1 SGHNT and CDR2 YYREEE come from the germline V gene (reference sequence). V dropped 4 bases and J dropped 5; count of bases not matched to a gene: 12. The CDR3 is made up of 18 amino acids. The CDR3 nucleotides read TGTGCCAGCAGCCCCACCCGGACTAGCGGGAGGGCCGTCGAGACCCAGTACTTC. This sequence encodes CASSPTRTSGRAVETQYF. Filled out from reference TRBV5-4 and TRBJ2-5, the complete variable domain reads ETGVTQSPTHLIKTRGQQVTLRCSSQSGHNTVSWYQQALGQGPQFIFQYYREEENGRGNFPPRFSGLQFPNYSSELNVNALELDDSALYLCASSPTRTSGRAVETQYFGPGTRLLVL.

V is TRBV12-3 or TRBV12-4 and J is TRBJ2-1; D is unresolved. This CDR3 spans 13 amino acids. Trimming took off 6 bases at V and 8 bases at J, with 14 bases between the two ends. This CDR3 reads CASRLRVGDEQFF. The CDR3 DNA reads as TGTGCCAGCAGGCTACGGGTTGGCGATGAGCAGTTCTTC.

The chain has TRBV12-3 or TRBV12-4 and TRBJ1-2; perhaps TRBD1 as D (5 bases). The V end was cut by 5 bases, the J end by 7 bases, with 11 bases between. The CDR3 runs 12 residues. The CDR3 loop is CASSRGSSGYTF. The DNA for the CDR3 is TGTGCCAGCAGTAGGGGATCGAGTGGCTACACCTTC.

The V gene is TRBV6-5, the J gene TRBJ1-1; tentatively, D is TRBD1 (5 bases). The germline V gene has CDR1 MNHEY and CDR2 SVGAGI. V shed 6 bases and J shed 1 base, with 9 bases lying between them. The CDR3 is made up of 13 amino acids. This chain's CDR3 is CASRKGWNTEAFF. The CDR3 DNA reads TGTGCCAGCAGAAAGGGGTGGAACACTGAAGCTTTCTTT.

The genes are TRBV7-9 and TRBJ1-1; 7 bases match TRBD1. CDR3 size: 14 residues. Germline CDR1 and CDR2: SEHNR and FQNEAQ (reference sequence). V lost 5 bases and J lost 3; bases outside the gene matches: 6. CDR3 protein: CASSARQGDTEAFF. CDR3 in DNA: TGTGCCAGCAGCGCCCGACAGGGAGACACTGAAGCTTTCTTT.

The J gene is TRBJ1-4, the V gene TRBV7-2; a weak D match, TRBD1 (5 bases). The V gene's germline CDR1 is SGHTA and CDR2 FQGNSA. The V gene lost 0 bases and the J gene lost 12 bases, with 8 bases spanning the gap. The CDR3 loop spans 12 amino acids. This chain's CDR3 is CASSLADSQLFF. The CDR3 nucleotides read TGTGCCAGCAGCTTAGCTGACAGCCAACTGTTTTTT.

The V and J genes are TRBV7-2 and TRBJ1-4; 7 positions agree with TRBD1. This CDR3 has 15 amino acids. Germline V gene sequence: CDR1 SGHTA, CDR2 FQGNSA. V shed 0 bases and J 8 bases; nucleotides not matched to a gene: 6. CDR3 loop: CASSLAYLTGEKLFF. CDR3 nucleotide sequence: TGTGCCAGCAGCTTAGCTTATTTGACAGGGGAAAAACTGTTTTTT.

The J gene is TRBJ2-1, the V gene TRBV5-4; possible D gene TRBD1, 7 bases. CDR3 length: 16 amino acids. CDR1 is SGHNT, CDR2 YYREEE, per germline (reference sequence). Deletions cut 1 base from V and 0 bases from J, with 11 bases between. The CDR3 coding sequence is TGTGCCAGCAGCTTGAGGCGGGACAGCTCCTACAATGAGCAGTTCTTC. It encodes CASSLRRDSSYNEQFF. Based on the CDR3 plus reference TRBV5-4 and TRBJ2-1, the full variable domain is ETGVTQSPTHLIKTRGQQVTLRCSSQSGHNTVSWYQQALGQGPQFIFQYYREEENGRGNFPPRFSGLQFPNYSSELNVNALELDDSALYLCASSLRRDSSYNEQFFGPGTRLTVL.

The chain couples TRBV4-3 to TRBJ1-5; 7 bases line up with TRBD1. The CDR3 sequence is 14 residues long. The germline V gene has CDR1 LGHNA and CDR2 YSLEER. J gave up 4 bases and V 3 bases, and 3 bases lay outside the gene matches. CDR3 nucleotide sequence: TGCGCCAGCAGCCACACGACAGGGAATCAGCCCCAGCATTTT. It translates to CASSHTTGNQPQHF.

The rearrangement links TRBV7-2 to TRBJ2-5, with 10 bases aligning to TRBD2. This CDR3 contains 16 residues. CDR1 and CDR2 (germline): SGHTA, FQGNSA. J gave up 5 bases and V 5 bases, and 11 bases lay outside the gene matches. DNA of the CDR3: TGTGCCAGCAGCACGCGACGTCTAGCGGGGGTGGAGACCCAGTACTTC. It codes for CASSTRRLAGVETQYF. The full variable domain, completed using reference TRBV7-2 and TRBJ2-5, is GAGVSQSPSNKVTEKGKDVELRCDPISGHTALYWYRQSLGQGLEFLIYFQGNSAPDKSGLPSDRFSAERTGGSVSTLTIQRTQQEDSAVYLCASSTRRLAGVETQYFGPGTRLLVL.

The V and J genes are TRBV9 and TRBJ1-2, with TRBD1 matching over 11 bases. Trimming at V came to 3 bases and at J to 3 bases, leaving 4 bases not matched to a gene. This CDR3 contains 15 residues. Per the germline V gene, CDR1 is SGDLS and CDR2 is YYNGEE. The CDR3 DNA reads as TGTGCCAGCAGCGCACGGACAGGGGGCGACTATGGCTACACCTTC. This encodes CASSARTGGDYGYTF.

The chain employs TRBV7-8 and TRBJ1-1; TRBD1 might be the D (5 bases). In germline, CDR1 is SGHVS, CDR2 FQNEAQ. V was shortened by 5 bases and J by 1 base, with 14 bases between the two germline ends. This CDR3 region has 15 residues. CDR3 loop: CASSPPDSQNTEAFF. The CDR3 DNA sequence: TGTGCCAGCAGCCCGCCCGACAGTCAGAACACTGAAGCTTTCTTT.

This sequence joins TRBV19 and TRBJ1-1; D may be TRBD1 (5 bases). V was pared by 8 bases and J by 1 base, with 14 bases between. The CDR3 sequence is 14 residues long. Germline V CDR1 and CDR2: LNHDA, SQIVND (reference sequence). CDR3 loop: CASWRGGANTEAFF. CDR3 sequence (DNA): TGTGCCAGTTGGCGGGGAGGGGCGAACACTGAAGCTTTCTTT.

The CDR3 DNA reads TGTGCCAGCAGTTTGGGTAACACTGAAGCTTTCTTT. Translating gives CASSLGNTEAFF. The J gene is TRBJ1-1, the V gene TRBV28; no firm D call. Germline CDR1 and CDR2: MDHEN and SYDVKM. Trimming stripped 3 bases from V and 2 bases from J, with 4 bases between. This CDR3 is 12 amino acids long.

This chain links TRBV24-1 with TRBJ2-2, with 11 bases aligning to TRBD1. The CDR3 has 17 residues. V was clipped by 4 bases and J by 1 base; unmatched bases: 4. The V gene's germline CDR1 is KGHDR and CDR2 SFDVKD. As DNA, the CDR3 is TGTGCCACCAGTGACCCCGGGACAGGGGGGAACACCGGGGAGCTGTTTTTT. Translation gives CATSDPGTGGNTGELFF.

The V gene is TRBV2, the J gene TRBJ1-4; D remains unclear. Between the trimmed V and J ends, which lost 8 bases and 7 bases, there was a span of 11 bases. Germline CDR1 SNHLY, CDR2 FYNNEI. This CDR3 has 12 residues. The CDR3 sequence is CASGEIREKLFF. CDR3 nucleotides: TGTGCCAGCGGGGAGATACGTGAAAAACTGTTTTTT.

The chain carries TRBV9 and TRBJ2-2, with 8 positions matching TRBD2. This CDR3 contains 14 residues. V dropped 4 bases and J dropped 4; count of bases not matched to a gene: 3. Germline CDR1 and CDR2: SGDLS and YYNGEE. CDR3 amino acids: CASSTGLVTGELFF. CDR3 coding DNA: TGTGCCAGCAGCACGGGACTAGTCACCGGGGAGCTGTTTTTT.